This TCR beta chain originates from a study of T-cell reconstitution after alpha-beta-depleted transplantation in children. The V gene's germline CDR1 is SGHRS and CDR2 YFSETQ. The CDR3 runs 16 residues. Trimming removed 3 bases at V and 1 base at J, with 13 bases between. Unique molecular identifiers were incorporated when the TCRbeta library was constructed. In TCRdb, the PCR reads were re-called with MiXCR into one record per CDR3 protein. In the table there are roughly 500,000 distinct CDR3 sequences, 9.5% to 15% of which are singletons. This clonotype was seen more than once but under ten times. This material consisted of PBMCs from the stem cell graft donor, taken from the stem cell graft. This receptor was obtained from a human donor who donated a stem cell graft to a child with combined immunodeficiency. The V call is TRBV5-1, the J call TRBJ2-2; D unresolved. The CDR3 DNA follows: TGCGCCAGCAGCTCATTCACAAGCGAGAACACCGGGGAGCTGTTTTTT. This gives the protein CASSSFTSENTGELFF.